This is a list of T cell receptor beta chains from one sample in a study of OX40 agonist ivuxolimab in advanced cancers. Assay: immunoSEQ multiplex PCR; the TCRdb copy retains only in-frame clones and omits some. Of about 23,000 clones in the sample, roughly 80% were seen once. Sequencing was performed on CD4+ or CD8+ T cells sorted from blood, taken in a trial of the OX40 agonist ivuxolimab. The source of these receptors is an adult with an advanced solid tumor such as melanoma, head and neck, liver or kidney cancer. Each CDR3 is given with its conserved first and last residue. The D gene is left open where the match is weak. Not every row has a clone size; where given, it reads once, few, many or a size class.

v_gene,abundance,d_gene,j_gene,CDR3aa
TRBV29-1,.,.,TRBJ2-3,CSVLTEYSTDTQYF
TRBV9,.,TRBD1,TRBJ2-5,CASSLHRGGQETQYF
TRBV4-3,once,.,TRBJ1-6,CASSPGRNSPLHF
TRBV27,.,TRBD1,TRBJ2-2,CASSNRQGSTGELFF
TRBV27,.,TRBD1,TRBJ2-7,CASSPSQGAWGYEQYF
TRBV5-5,medium-sized,.,TRBJ1-5,CASRPGVGNQPQHF
TRBV7-8,.,TRBD1,TRBJ2-7,CASSLEAGTGYEQYF
TRBV19,.,TRBD2,TRBJ2-2,CASRPLAGKGGELFF
TRBV6-5,.,.,TRBJ2-7,CASSYSWGTHDEQYF
TRBV27,.,TRBD2,TRBJ2-7,CASSWGGLPTSYEQYF
TRBV7-9,.,.,TRBJ2-3,CASSSGLDTQYF
TRBV6-5,.,.,TRBJ2-3,CASSYSGSPADTQYF
TRBV15,.,.,TRBJ1-1,CATSGPVGQGTEAFF
TRBV5-1,.,.,TRBJ1-5,CASSWTGNQPQHF
TRBV7-3,.,.,TRBJ2-5,CASSLTGLQGTQYF
TRBV10-2,once,.,TRBJ1-5,CASSDALRGSNQPQHF
TRBV6-5,.,.,TRBJ1-2,CASSDGGTQHGYTF
TRBV5-6,medium-sized,TRBD1,TRBJ1-4,CASSSTYRGAEKLFF
TRBV7-9,once,.,TRBJ2-3,CASSTPTESSTDTQYF
TRBV7-9,.,.,TRBJ1-1,CASSLVSATEAFF
TRBV7-6,.,.,TRBJ2-5,CASSPFSPHQETQYF
TRBV13,.,.,TRBJ2-4,CASSFPGSLAKNIQYF
TRBV6-5,.,.,TRBJ2-1,CASSTNHNEQFF
TRBV2,.,.,TRBJ1-5,CASSVMVGFAQPQHF
TRBV18,once,.,TRBJ2-7,CASSLKFTGEQYF
TRBV7-9,.,TRBD2,TRBJ2-7,CASSLVGGGAREQYF
TRBV5-6,.,.,TRBJ1-1,CASSSQTGPRGEAFF
TRBV4-3,.,.,TRBJ1-3,CASSSGQGNTIYF
TRBV9,.,TRBD1,TRBJ1-3,CASSATGATGNTIYF
TRBV2,.,TRBD1,TRBJ2-4,CASRGQGAWNIQYF
TRBV7-9,once,TRBD2,TRBJ2-1,CASSLMGGIYNEQFF
TRBV12-5,.,TRBD1,TRBJ2-3,CASGLDRGDTQYF
TRBV5-6,.,TRBD1,TRBJ2-5,CASSGPPDREETQYF
TRBV4-1,medium-sized,TRBD1,TRBJ1-5,CASSQTGGSQPQHF
TRBV7-9,.,TRBD1,TRBJ1-2,CASSPPLGQAHYGYTF
TRBV19,few,.,TRBJ2-2,CASSINAGNTGELFF
TRBV7-8,.,TRBD2,TRBJ2-3,CASKAGGQDTQYF
TRBV15,.,TRBD1,TRBJ1-2,CATSREAFGTGDGYTF
TRBV7-9,.,.,TRBJ2-7,CASSSNSDIPKSYEQYF
TRBV10-1,.,.,TRBJ1-4,CASSEGSATNEKLFF
TRBV7-9,.,.,TRBJ2-7,CASSRTGTDSYEQYF
TRBV4-1,large,.,TRBJ1-2,CASSQDRLTGIYTF
TRBV27,.,TRBD1,TRBJ2-3,CASSNRQGTSTDTQYF
TRBV7-3,few,.,TRBJ1-1,CASSFYSVAYPKAFF
TRBV7-9,once,TRBD2,TRBJ2-5,CASSLSASGGVMETQYF
TRBV7-9,.,.,TRBJ2-3,CASSHEGSERGTDTQYF
TRBV4-3,.,.,TRBJ2-7,CASSQESIRDGAYEQYF
TRBV7-9,once,.,TRBJ2-7,CASSDSGSLSYEQYF
TRBV19,.,TRBD1,TRBJ1-4,CASSIPRRGFRGLGEKLFF
TRBV23-1,.,.,TRBJ1-2,CASSQPIIRESGYTF
TRBV7-2,.,.,TRBJ2-1,CASSSITISYNEQFF
TRBV5-4,.,.,TRBJ1-6,CASSSTRGQGSPLHF